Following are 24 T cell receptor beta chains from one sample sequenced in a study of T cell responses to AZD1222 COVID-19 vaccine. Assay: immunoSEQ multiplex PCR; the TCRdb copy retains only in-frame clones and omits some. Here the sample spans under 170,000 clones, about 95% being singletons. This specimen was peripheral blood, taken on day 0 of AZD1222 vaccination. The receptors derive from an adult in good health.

The CDR3 DNA reads TGTGCCAGCAGTCTGGGAGGGGGCAGACAGCCCCAGCATTTT. It is translated as CASSLGGGRQPQHF. The V and J genes are TRBV2 and TRBJ1-5, with 7 bases fitting TRBD1. Germline CDR1 reads SNHLY; CDR2 reads FYNNEI. V dropped 5 bases and J dropped 7; count of bases not matched to a gene: 8. There are 14 residues in the CDR3.

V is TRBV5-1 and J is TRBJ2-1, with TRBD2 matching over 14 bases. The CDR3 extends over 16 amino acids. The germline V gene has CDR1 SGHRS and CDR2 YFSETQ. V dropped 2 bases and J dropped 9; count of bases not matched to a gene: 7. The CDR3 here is CASSLALGLAGVEQFF. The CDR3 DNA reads TGCGCCAGCAGCTTAGCCCTGGGACTAGCGGGAGTTGAGCAGTTCTTC.

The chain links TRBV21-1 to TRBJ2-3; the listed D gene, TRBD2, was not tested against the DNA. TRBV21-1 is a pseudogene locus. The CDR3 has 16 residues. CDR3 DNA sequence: TGTGCCAGCTCTAAAGGGACTAGCGCTGGCACAGATACGCAGTATTTT. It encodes CASSKGTSAGTDTQYF.

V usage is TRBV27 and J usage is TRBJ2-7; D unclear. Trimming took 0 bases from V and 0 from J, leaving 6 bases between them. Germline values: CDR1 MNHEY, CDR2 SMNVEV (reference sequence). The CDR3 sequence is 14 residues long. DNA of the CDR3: TGTGCCAGCAGTTTATCGGCCAGCTCCTACGAGCAGTACGTC. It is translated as CASSLSASSYEQYV.

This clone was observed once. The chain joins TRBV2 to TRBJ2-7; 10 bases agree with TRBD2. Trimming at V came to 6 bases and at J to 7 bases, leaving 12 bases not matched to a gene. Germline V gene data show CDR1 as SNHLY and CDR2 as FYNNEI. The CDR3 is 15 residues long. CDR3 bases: TGTGCCAGCAGCGGAATTCTAGCGGGAGTACGGGAGCAGTACGTC. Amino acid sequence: CASSGILAGVREQYV.

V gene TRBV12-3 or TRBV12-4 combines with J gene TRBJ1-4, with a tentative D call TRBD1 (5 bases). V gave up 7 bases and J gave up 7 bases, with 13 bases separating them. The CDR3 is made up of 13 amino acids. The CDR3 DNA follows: TGTGCCAGCACGTCCAGGGCTCGTGAAAAACTGTTTTTT. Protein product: CASTSRAREKLFF.

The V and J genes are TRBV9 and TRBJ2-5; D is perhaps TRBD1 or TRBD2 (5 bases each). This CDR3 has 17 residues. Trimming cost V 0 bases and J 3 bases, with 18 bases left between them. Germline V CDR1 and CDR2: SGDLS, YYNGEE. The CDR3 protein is CASSVGEGLVLKETQYF. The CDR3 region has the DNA TGTGCCAGCAGCGTAGGAGAGGGGCTTGTTTTGAAAGAGACCCAGTACTTC.

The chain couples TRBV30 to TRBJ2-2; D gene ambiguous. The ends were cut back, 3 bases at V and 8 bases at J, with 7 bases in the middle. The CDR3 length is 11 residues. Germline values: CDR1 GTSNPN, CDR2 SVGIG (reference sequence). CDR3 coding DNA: TGTGCCTGGAGACCGGTTGGGGAGCTGTTTTTT. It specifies CAWRPVGELFF.

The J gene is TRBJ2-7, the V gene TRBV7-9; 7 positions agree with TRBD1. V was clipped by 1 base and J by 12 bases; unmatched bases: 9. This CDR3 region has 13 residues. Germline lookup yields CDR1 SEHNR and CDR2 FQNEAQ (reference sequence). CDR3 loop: CASSLEGGASVYV. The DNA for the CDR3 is TGTGCCAGCAGCTTAGAAGGGGGCGCCTCGGTGTACGTC.

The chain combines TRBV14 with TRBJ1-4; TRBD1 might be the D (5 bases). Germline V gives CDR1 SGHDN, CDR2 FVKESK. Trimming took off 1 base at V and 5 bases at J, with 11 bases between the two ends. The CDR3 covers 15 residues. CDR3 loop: CASSQATGGNEKLFF. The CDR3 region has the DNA TGTGCCAGCAGCCAAGCCACAGGCGGGAATGAAAAACTGTTTTTT.

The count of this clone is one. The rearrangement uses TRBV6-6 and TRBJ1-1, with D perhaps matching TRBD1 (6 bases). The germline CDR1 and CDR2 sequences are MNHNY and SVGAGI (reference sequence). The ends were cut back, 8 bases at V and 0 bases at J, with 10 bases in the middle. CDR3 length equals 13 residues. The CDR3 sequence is CASRPGVNTEAFF. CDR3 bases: TGTGCCAGCCGCCCAGGGGTGAACACTGAAGCTTTCTTT.

CDR3 loop: CASSMVSPIRNEQFF. The DNA of the CDR3 is TGTGCCAGTAGTATGGTTAGCCCGATCCGTAATGAGCAGTTCTTC. The rearrangement uses TRBV19 and TRBJ2-1; no definite D call. Trimming shortened V by 3 bases and J by 7 bases, and 16 bases separated the two germline ends. The CDR3 sequence is 15 residues long. Germline CDR1 LNHDA, CDR2 SQIVND (reference sequence).

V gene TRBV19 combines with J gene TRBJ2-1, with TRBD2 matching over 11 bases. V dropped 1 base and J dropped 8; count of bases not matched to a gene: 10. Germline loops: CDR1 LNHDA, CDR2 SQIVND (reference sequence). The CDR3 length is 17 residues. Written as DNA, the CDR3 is TGTGCCAGTAGTATAGTTTCTAGCGGGAGGACAAGCGATGAGCAGTTCTTC. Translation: CASSIVSSGRTSDEQFF.

The DNA of the CDR3 is TGTGCCAGCAGTTACTCGAGGGGTGGGGAGCTGTTTTTT. This gives the protein CASSYSRGGELFF. V usage is TRBV6-6 and J usage is TRBJ2-2; possibly TRBD1 or TRBD2 for D (5 bases each). CDR3 size: 13 residues. CDR1 and CDR2 from the germline V gene are MNHNY and SVGAGI (reference sequence). The ends were cut back, 0 bases at V and 8 bases at J, with 7 bases in the middle.

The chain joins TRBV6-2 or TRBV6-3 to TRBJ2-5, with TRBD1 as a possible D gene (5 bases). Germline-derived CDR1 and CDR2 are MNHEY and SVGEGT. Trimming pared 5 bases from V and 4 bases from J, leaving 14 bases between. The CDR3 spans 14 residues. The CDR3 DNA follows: TGTGCCAGCAGTCCCCCCGGACATCGAGAGACCCAGTACTTC. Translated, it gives CASSPPGHRETQYF.

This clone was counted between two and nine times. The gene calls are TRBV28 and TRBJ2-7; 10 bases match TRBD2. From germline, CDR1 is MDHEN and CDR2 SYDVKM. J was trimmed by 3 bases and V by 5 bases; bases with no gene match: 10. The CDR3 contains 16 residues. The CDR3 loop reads CASSPPQREGIYEQYV. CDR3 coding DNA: TGTGCCAGCAGTCCCCCCCAGCGGGAGGGTATCTACGAGCAGTACGTC.

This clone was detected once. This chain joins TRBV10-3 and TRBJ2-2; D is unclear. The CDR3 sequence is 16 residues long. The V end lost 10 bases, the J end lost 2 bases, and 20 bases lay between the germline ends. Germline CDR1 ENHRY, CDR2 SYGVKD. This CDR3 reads CATRIGGADNTGELFF. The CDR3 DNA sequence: TGTGCCACGCGGATTGGCGGAGCAGATAACACCGGGGAGCTGTTTTTT.

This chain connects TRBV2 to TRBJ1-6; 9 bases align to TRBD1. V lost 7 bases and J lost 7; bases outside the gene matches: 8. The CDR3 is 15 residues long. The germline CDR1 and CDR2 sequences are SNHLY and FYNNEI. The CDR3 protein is CASTGTGNRNSPLHF. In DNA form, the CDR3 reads TGTGCCAGCACCGGGACAGGGAATAGAAATTCACCCCTCCACTTT.

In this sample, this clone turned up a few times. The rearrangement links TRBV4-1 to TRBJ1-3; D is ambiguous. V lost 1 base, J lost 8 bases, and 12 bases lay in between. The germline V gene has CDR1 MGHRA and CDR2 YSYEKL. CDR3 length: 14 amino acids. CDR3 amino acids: CASSQGLFLDTIYF. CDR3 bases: TGCGCCAGCAGCCAAGGTCTGTTCTTGGACACCATATATTTT.

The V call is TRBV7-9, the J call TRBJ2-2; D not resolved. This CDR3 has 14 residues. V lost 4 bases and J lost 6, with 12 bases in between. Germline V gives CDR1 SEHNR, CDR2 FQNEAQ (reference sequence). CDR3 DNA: TGTGCCAGCAGCTCCTATCTTAGAGCCGGGGAGCTGTTTTTT. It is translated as CASSSYLRAGELFF.

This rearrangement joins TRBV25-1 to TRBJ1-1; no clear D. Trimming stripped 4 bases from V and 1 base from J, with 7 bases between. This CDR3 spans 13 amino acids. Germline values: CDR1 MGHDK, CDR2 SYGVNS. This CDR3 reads CASSAGWNTEAFF. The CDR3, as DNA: TGTGCCAGCAGTGCCGGGTGGAACACTGAAGCTTTCTTT.

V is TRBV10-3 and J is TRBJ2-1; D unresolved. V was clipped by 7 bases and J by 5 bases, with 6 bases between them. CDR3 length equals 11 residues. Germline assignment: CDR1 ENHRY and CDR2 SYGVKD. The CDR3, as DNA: TGTGCCATCACCGACAACAATGAGCAGTTCTTC. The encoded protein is CAITDNNEQFF.

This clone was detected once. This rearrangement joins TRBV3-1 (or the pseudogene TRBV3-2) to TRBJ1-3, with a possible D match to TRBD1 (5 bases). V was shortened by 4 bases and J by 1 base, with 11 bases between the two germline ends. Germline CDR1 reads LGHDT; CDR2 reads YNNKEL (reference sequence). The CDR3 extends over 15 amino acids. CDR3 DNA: TGTGCCAGCAGCCCCTACGGGGCATCTGGAAACACCATATATTTT. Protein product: CASSPYGASGNTIYF.

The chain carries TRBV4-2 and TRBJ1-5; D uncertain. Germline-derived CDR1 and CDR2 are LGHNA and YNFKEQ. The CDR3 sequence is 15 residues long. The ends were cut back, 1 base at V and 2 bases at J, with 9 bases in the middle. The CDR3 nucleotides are TGTGCCAGCAGCCAAGGGGGTCTGGGCAATCAGCCCCAGCATTTT. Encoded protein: CASSQGGLGNQPQHF.